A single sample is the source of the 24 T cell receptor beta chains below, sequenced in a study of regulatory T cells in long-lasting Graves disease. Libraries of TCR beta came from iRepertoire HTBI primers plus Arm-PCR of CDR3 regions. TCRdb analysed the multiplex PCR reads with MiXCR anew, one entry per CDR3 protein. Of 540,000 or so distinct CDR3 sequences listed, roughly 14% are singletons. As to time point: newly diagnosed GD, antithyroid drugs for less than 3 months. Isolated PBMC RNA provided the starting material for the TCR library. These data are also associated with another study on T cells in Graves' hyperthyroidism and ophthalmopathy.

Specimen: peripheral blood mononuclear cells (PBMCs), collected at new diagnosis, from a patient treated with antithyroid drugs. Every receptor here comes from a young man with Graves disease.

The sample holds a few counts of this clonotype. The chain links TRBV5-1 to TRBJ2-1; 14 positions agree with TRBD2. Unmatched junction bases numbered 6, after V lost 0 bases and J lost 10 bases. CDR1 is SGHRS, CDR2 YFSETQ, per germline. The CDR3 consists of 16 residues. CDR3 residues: CASSLGGLAGAFEQFF. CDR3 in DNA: TGCGCCAGCAGCTTGGGGGGACTAGCGGGAGCTTTCGAGCAGTTCTTC. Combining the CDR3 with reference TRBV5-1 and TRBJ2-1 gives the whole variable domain KAGVTQTPRYLIKTRGQQVTLSCSPISGHRSVSWYQQTPGQGLQFLFEYFSETQRNKGNFPGRFSGRQFSNSRSEMNVSTLELGDSALYLCASSLGGLAGAFEQFFGPGTRLTVL.

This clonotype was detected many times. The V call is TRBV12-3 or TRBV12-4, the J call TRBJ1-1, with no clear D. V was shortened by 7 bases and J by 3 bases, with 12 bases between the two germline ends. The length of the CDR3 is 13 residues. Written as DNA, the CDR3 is TGTGCCAGCAACGGGCACGGGGACACTGAAGCTTTCTTT. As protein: CASNGHGDTEAFF.

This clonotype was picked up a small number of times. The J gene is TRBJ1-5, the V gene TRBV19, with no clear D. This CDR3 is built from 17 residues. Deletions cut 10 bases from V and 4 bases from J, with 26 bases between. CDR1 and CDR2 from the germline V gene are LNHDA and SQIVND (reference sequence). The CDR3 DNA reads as TGTGCCACCTCAGCCCCGGATCGTTTGAGCTGGAATCAGCCCCAGCATTTT. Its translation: CATSAPDRLSWNQPQHF. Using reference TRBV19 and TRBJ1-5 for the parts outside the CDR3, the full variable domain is DGGITQSPKYLFRKEGQNVTLSCEQNLNHDAMYWYRQDPGQGLRLIYYSQIVNDFQKGDIAEGYSVSREKKESFPLTVTSAQKNPTAFYLCATSAPDRLSWNQPQHFGDGTRLSIL.

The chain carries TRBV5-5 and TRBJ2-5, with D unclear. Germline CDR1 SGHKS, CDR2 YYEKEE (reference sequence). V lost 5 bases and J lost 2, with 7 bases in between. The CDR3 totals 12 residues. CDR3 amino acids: CASRHKQETQYF. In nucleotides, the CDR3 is TGTGCCAGCAGACACAAGCAAGAGACCCAGTACTTC. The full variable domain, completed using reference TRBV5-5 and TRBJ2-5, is DAGVTQSPTHLIKTRGQQVTLRCSPISGHKSVSWYQQVLGQGPQFIFQYYEKEERGRGNFPDRFSARQFPNYSSELNVNALLLGDSALYLCASRHKQETQYFGPGTRLLVL.

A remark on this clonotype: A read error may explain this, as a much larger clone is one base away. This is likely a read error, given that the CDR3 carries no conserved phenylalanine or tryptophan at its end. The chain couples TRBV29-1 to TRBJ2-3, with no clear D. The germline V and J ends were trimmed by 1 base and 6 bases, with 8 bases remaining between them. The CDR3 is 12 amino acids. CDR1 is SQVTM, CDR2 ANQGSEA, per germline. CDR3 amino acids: CSVEGGRDTQYS. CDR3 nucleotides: TGCAGCGTTGAAGGGGGTAGGGATACGCAGTATTCT.

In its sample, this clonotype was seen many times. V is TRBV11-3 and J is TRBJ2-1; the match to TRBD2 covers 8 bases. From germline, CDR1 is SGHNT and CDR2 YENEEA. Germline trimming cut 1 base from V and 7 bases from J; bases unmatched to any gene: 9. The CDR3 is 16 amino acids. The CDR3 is CASSLVPAGVLNEQFF. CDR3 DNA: TGTGCCAGCAGCTTAGTCCCAGCGGGGGTGTTGAATGAGCAGTTCTTC.

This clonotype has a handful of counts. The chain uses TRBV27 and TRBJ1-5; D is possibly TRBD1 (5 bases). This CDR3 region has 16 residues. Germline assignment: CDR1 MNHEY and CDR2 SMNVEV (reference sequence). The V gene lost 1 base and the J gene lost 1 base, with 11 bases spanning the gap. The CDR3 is CASSLFGGASNQPQHF. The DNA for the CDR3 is TGTGCCAGCAGTTTATTTGGGGGAGCAAGCAATCAGCCCCAGCATTTT.

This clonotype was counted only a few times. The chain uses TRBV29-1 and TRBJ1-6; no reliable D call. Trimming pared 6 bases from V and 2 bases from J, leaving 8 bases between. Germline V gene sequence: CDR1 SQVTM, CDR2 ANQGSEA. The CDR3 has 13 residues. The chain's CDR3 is CSVQVTYNSPLHF. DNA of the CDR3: TGCAGCGTGCAAGTTACCTATAATTCACCCCTCCACTTT.

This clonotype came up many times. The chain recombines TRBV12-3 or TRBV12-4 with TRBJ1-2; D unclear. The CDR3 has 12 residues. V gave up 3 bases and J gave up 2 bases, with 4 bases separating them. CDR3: CASSFKNYGYTF. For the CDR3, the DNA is TGTGCCAGCAGTTTTAAGAACTATGGCTACACCTTC.

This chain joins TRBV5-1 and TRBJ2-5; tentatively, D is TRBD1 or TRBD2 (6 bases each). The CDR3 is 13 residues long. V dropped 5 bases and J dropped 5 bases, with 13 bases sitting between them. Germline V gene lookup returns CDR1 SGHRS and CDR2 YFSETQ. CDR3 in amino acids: CASSRGAGETQYF. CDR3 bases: TGCGCCAGCAGTAGGGGGGCTGGGGAGACCCAGTACTTC.

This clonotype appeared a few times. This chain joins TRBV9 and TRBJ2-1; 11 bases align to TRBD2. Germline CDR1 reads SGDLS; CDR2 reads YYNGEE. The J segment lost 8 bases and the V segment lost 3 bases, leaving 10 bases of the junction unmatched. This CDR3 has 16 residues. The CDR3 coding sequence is TGTGCCAGCAGCGGGGGCGCAACTAGCGGGAGAGATGAGCAGTTCTTC. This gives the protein CASSGGATSGRDEQFF.

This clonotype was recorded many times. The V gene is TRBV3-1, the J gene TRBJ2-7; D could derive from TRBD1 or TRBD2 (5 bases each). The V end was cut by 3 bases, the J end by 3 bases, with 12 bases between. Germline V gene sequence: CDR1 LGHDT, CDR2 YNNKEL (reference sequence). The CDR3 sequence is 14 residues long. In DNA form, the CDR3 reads TGTGCCAGCAGCCATATGGGACGGAGCTACGAGCAGTACTTC. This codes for CASSHMGRSYEQYF.

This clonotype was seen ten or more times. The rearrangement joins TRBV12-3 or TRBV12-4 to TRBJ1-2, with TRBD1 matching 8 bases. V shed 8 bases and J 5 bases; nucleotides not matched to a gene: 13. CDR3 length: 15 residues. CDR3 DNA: TGTGCCAGCTCTAAGGGACAGGACAGTCATTATGGCTACACCTTC. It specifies CASSKGQDSHYGYTF.

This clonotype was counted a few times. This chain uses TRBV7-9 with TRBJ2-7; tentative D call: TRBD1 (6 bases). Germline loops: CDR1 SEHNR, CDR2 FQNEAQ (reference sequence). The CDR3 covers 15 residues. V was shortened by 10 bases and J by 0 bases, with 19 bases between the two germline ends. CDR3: CATSGPGDNSYEQYF. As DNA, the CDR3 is TGTGCCACCTCTGGCCCCGGGGACAACTCCTACGAGCAGTACTTC.

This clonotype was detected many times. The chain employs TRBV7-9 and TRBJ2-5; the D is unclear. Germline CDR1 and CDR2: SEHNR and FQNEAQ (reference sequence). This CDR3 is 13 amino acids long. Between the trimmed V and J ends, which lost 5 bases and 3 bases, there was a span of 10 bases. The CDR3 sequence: CASSVGMEETQYF. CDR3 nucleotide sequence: TGTGCCAGCAGCGTAGGGATGGAAGAGACCCAGTACTTC.

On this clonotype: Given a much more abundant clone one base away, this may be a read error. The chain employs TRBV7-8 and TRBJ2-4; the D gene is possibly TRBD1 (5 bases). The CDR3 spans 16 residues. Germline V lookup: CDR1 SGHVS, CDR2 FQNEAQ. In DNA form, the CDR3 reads TGTGCCAGCACCAAGACAGTACTCACGGTCGCGGACATTCAGTGCTTC. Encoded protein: CASTKTVLTVADIQCF. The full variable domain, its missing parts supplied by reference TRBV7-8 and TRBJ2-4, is GAGVSQSPRYKVAKRGQDVALRCDPISGHVSLFWYQQALGQGPEFLTYFQNEAQLDKSGLPSDRFFAERPEGSVSTLKIQRTQQEDSAVYLCASTKTVLTVADIQCFGAGTRLSVL.

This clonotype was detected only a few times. CDR3: CASSGQGVSQPQHF. The CDR3 bases are TGTGCCAGCAGCGGGCAGGGGGTTAGTCAGCCCCAGCATTTT. The chain combines TRBV27 with TRBJ1-5; 7 nucleotides match TRBD1. Germline CDR1 is MNHEY and CDR2 is SMNVEV (reference sequence). There are 14 residues in the CDR3. The V and J ends lost 6 bases and 6 bases, in that order; junction bases with no gene match: 8.

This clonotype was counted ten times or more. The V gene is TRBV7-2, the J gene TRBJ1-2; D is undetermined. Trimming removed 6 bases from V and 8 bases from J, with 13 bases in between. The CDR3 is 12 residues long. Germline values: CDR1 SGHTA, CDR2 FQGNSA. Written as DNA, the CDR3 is TGTGCCAGCAGTCAGGTCCTTAAGGGCTACACCTTC. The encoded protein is CASSQVLKGYTF.

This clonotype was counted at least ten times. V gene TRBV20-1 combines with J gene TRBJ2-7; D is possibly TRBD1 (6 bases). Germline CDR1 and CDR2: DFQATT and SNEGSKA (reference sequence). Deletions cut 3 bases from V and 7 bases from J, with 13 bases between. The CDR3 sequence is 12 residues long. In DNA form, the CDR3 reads TGCAGTGCTAGCTCTACAGGGTGGGAGCAGTACTTC. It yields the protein CSASSTGWEQYF.

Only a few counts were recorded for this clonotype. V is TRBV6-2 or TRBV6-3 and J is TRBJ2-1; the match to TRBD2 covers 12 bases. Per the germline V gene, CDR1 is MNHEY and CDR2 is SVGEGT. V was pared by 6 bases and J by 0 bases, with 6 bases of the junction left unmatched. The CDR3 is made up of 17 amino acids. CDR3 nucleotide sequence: TGTGCCAGCAGCGCCCGGACTAGCGGGAACTCCTACAATGAGCAGTTCTTC. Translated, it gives CASSARTSGNSYNEQFF.

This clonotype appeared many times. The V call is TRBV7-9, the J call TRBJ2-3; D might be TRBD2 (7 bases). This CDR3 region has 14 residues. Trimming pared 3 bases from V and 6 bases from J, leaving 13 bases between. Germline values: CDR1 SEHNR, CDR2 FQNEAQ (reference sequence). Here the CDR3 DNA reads TGTGCCAGCAGCTTGGGGGGGCAGGTTGATACGCAGTATTTT. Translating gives CASSLGGQVDTQYF.

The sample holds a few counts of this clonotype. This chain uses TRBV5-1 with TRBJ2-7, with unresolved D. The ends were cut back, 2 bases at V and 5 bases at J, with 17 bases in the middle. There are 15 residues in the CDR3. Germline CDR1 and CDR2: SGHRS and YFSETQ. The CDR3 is CASSFEEKKTHEQYF. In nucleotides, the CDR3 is TGCGCCAGCAGCTTCGAGGAGAAAAAAACCCACGAGCAGTACTTC.

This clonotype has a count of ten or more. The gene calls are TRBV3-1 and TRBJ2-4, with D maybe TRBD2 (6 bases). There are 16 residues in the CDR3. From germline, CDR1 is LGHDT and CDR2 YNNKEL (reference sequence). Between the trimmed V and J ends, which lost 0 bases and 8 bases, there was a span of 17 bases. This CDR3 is CASSQEHQGRRDIQYF. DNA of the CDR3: TGTGCCAGCAGCCAAGAGCACCAGGGCCGGAGGGACATTCAGTACTTC.

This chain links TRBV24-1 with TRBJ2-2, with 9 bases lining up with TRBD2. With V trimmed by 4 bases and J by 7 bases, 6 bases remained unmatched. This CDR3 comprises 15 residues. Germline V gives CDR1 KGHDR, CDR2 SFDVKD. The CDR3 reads CATSEPSGRNGELFF. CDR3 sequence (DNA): TGTGCCACCAGTGAACCAAGCGGGAGGAACGGGGAGCTGTTTTTT.